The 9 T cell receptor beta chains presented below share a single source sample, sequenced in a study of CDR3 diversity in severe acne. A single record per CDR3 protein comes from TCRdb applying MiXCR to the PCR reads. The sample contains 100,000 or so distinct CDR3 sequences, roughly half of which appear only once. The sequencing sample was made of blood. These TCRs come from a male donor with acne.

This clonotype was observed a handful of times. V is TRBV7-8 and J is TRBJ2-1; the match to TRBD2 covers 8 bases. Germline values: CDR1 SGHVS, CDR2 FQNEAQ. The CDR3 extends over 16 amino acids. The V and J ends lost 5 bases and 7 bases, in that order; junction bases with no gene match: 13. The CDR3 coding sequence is TGTGCCAGCAGCGAGGGACTAGGTGGGGGGGAGAATGAGCAGTTCTTC. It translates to CASSEGLGGGENEQFF.

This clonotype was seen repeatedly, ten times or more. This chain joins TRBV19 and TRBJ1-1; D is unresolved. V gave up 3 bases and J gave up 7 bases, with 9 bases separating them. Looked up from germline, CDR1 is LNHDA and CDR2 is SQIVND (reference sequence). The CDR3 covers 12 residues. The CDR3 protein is CASSIRKYEAFF. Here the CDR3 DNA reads TGTGCCAGTAGTATTCGAAAGTATGAAGCTTTCTTT.

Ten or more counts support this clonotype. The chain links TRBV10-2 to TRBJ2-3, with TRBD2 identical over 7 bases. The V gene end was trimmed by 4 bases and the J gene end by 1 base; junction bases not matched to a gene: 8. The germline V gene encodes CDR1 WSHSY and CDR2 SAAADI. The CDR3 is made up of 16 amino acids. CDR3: CASSADLRERTDTQYF. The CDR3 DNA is TGCGCCAGCAGTGCTGACTTGCGGGAGCGCACAGATACGCAGTATTTT.

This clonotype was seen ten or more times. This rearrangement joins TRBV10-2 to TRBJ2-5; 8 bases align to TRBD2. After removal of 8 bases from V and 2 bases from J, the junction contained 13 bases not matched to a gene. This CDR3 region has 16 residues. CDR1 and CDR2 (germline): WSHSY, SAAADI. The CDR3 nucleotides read TGCGCCAGCTCGTCGGGTCTACTAGCGGAACAAGAGACCCAGTACTTC. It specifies CASSSGLLAEQETQYF.

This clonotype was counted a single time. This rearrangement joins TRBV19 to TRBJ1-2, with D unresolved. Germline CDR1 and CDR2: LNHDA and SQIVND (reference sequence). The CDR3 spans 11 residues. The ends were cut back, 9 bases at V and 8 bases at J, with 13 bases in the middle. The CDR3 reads CASLLEGGYTF. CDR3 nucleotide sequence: TGTGCCAGCTTATTGGAGGGCGGCTACACCTTC.

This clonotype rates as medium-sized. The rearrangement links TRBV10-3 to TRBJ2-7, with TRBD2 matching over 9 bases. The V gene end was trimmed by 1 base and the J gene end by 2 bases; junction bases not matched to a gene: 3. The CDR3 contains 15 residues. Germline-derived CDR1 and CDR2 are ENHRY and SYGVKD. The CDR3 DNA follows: TGTGCCATCAGTGAGTTTAGCGGGAGTCCCTACGAGCAGTACTTC. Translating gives CAISEFSGSPYEQYF.

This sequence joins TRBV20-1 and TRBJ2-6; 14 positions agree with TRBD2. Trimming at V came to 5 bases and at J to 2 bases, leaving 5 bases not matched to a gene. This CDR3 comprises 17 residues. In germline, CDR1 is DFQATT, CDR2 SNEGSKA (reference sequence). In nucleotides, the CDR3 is TGCAGTGCTCTGGGGACTAGCGGGAGTGCTGGGGCCAACGTCCTGACTTTC. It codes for CSALGTSGSAGANVLTF.

The DNA for the CDR3 is TGTGCCAGTAGGGAACAGGGCGGAGAAAAACTGTTTTTT. It encodes CASREQGGEKLFF. V and J are TRBV19 and TRBJ1-4, with D possibly matching TRBD1 (6 bases). The germline V gene encodes CDR1 LNHDA and CDR2 SQIVND (reference sequence). The CDR3 extends over 13 amino acids. Between the trimmed V and J ends, which lost 6 bases and 8 bases, there was a span of 13 bases.

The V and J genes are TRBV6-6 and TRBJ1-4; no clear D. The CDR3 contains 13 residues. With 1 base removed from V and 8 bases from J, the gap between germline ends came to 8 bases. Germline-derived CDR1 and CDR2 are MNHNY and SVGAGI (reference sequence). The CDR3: CASSYLDGEKLFF. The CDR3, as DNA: TGTGCCAGCAGTTACTTGGACGGAGAAAAACTGTTTTTT.